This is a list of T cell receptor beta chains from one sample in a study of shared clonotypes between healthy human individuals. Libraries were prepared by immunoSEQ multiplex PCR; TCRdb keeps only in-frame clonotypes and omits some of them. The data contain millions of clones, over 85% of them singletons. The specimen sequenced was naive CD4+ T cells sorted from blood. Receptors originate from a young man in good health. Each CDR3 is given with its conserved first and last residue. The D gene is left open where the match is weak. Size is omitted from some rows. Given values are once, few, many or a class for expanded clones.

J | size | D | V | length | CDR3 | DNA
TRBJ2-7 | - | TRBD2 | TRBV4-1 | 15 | CASSLSGTSPSEQYF | TGCGCCAGCAGCCTATCCGGGACTAGTCCCAGCGAGCAGTACTTC
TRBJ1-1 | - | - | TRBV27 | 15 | CASRSDRIRDTEAFF | TGTGCCAGCAGATCCGACAGAATTCGGGACACTGAAGCTTTCTTT
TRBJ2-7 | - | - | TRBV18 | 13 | CASSEGTSYEQYF | TGTGCCAGCTCGGAAGGGACTTCTTACGAGCAGTACTTC
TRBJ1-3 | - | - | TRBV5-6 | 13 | CASSLVSGNTIYF | TGTGCCAGCAGCTTGGTCTCTGGAAACACCATATATTTT
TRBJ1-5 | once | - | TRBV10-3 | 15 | CAISEYDLSNQPQHF | TGTGCCATCAGTGAGTACGACCTAAGCAATCAGCCCCAGCATTTT
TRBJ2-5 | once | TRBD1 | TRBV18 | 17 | CASSPPIGTGGGETQYF | TGTGCCAGCTCACCACCGATCGGGACAGGGGGCGGAGAGACCCAGTACTTC
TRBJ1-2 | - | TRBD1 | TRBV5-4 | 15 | CASSRERQGNYGYTF | TGTGCCAGCAGCCGGGAGAGACAGGGAAACTATGGCTACACCTTC
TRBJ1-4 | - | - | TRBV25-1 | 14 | CASSESVWNEKLFF | TGTGCCAGCAGTGAATCGGTTTGGAATGAAAAACTGTTTTTT
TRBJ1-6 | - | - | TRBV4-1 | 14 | CASSPRAYNSPLHF | TGCGCCAGCAGCCCCCGGGCCTATAATTCACCCCTCCACTTT
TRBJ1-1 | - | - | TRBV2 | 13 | CASRPEENTEAFF | TGTGCCAGCCGACCCGAAGAGAACACTGAAGCTTTCTTT
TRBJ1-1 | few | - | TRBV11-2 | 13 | CASSRELNTEAFF | TGTGCCAGCAGCAGAGAACTGAACACTGAAGCTTTCTTT
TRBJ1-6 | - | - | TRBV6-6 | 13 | CASSLDSNSPLHF | TGTGCCAGCAGTTTGGACAGTAATTCACCCCTCCACTTT
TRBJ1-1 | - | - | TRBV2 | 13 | CASRVPKDTEAFF | TGTGCCAGCAGGGTTCCAAAGGACACTGAAGCTTTCTTT
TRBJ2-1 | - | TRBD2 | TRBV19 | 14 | CASSLMGGNNEQFF | TGTGCCAGTAGTCTCATGGGGGGGAACAATGAGCAGTTCTTC
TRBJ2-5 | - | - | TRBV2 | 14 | CASRGGRSQETQYF | TGTGCCAGCAGGGGTGGCCGGAGCCAAGAGACCCAGTACTTC
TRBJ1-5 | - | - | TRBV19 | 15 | CASSRQTAYNQPQHF | TGTGCCAGTAGTCGGCAGACAGCCTACAATCAGCCCCAGCATTTT
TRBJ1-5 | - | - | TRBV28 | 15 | CASSSNVGVTQPQHF | TGTGCCAGCAGTTCCAACGTCGGGGTTACCCAGCCCCAGCATTTT
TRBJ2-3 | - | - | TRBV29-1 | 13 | CSVGREFTDTQYF | TGCAGCGTTGGACGGGAGTTCACAGATACGCAGTATTTT
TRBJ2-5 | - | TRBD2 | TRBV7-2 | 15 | CASSFRLAGGETQYF | TGTGCCAGCAGCTTTAGGCTAGCGGGAGGCGAGACCCAGTACTTC
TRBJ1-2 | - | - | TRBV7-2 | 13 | CASSLARRDGYTF | TGTGCCAGCAGCTTAGCCAGGAGAGATGGCTACACCTTC
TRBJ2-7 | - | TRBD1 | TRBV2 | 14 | CASSPGQAPYEQYF | TGTGCCAGCAGTCCCGGACAGGCGCCCTACGAGCAGTACTTC
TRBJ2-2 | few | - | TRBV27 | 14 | CASATLGVTGELFF | TGTGCCAGCGCCACCCTCGGTGTCACCGGGGAGCTGTTTTTT
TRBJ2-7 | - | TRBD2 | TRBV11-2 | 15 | CASSFTSGISYEQYF | TGTGCCAGCAGCTTTACTAGCGGGATCAGCTACGAGCAGTACTTC